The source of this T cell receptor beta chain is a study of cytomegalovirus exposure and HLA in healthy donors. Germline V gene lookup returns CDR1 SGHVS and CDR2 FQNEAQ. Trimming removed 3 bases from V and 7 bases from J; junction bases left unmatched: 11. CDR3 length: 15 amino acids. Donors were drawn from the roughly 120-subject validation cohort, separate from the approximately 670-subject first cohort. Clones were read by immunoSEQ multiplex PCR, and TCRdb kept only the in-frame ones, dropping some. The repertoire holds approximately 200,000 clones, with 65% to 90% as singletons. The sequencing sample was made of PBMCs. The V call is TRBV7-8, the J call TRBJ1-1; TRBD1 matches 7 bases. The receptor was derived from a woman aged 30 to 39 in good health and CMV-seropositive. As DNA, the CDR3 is TGTGCCAGCAGCTTTCGGGACAGTGGGACGGATGAAGCTTTCTTT. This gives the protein CASSFRDSGTDEAFF.